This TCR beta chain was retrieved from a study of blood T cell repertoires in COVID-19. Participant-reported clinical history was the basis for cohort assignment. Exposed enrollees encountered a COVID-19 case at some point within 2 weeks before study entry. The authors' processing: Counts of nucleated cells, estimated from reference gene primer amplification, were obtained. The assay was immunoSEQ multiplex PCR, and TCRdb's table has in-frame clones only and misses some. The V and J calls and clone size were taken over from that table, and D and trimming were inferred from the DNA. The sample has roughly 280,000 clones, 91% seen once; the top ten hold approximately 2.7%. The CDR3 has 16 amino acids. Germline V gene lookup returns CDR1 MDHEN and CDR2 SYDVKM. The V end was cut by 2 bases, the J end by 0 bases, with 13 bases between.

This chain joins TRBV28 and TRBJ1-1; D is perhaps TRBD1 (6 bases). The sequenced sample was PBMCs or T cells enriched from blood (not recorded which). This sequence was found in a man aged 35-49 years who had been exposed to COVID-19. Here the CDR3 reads CASSLTGFGMNTEAFF. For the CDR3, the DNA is TGTGCCAGCAGTTTAACAGGGTTCGGGATGAACACTGAAGCTTTCTTT. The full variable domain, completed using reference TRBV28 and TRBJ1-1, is DVKVTQSSRYLVKRTGEKVFLECVQDMDHENMFWYRQDPGLGLRLIYFSYDVKMKEKGDIPEGYSVSREKKERFSLILESASTNQTSMYLCASSLTGFGMNTEAFFGQGTRLTVV.